A selection of T cell receptor beta chains follows, all from one sample in a study of cytomegalovirus exposure and HLA in healthy donors. This table comes from immunoSEQ multiplex PCR, and its TCRdb copy is limited to in-frame clones, with some not included. The sample consists of 65,000 to 90,000 clones, under 85% of them appearing once. What was sequenced was PBMCs. All receptors come from a woman aged 35 to 49 in good health and CMV-seropositive. Both conserved end residues are part of each CDR3. The D gene is left open where the match is weak. Not all rows give a size; the values are once, few, many and, for expanded clones, a class.

D gene	V gene	J gene	clone size	CDR3 protein	CDR3 DNA
.	TRBV28	TRBJ2-7	.	CASSWTQPYIAYEQYF	TGTGCCAGCAGCTGGACTCAACCTTATATCGCCTACGAGCAGTACTTC
TRBD1	TRBV5-1	TRBJ2-4	.	CASSSDPGGSKNIQYF	TGCGCCAGCAGCAGTGACCCAGGGGGCTCCAAAAACATTCAGTACTTC
.	TRBV5-1	TRBJ2-1	.	CASSDTGTYYNEQFF	TGCGCCAGCAGCGACACGGGGACTTACTACAATGAGCAGTTCTTC
TRBD2	TRBV7-7	TRBJ2-3	.	CASSLALGGGTDTQYF	TGTGCCAGCAGCTTAGCTCTCGGGGGGGGCACAGATACGCAGTATTTT
.	TRBV6-1	TRBJ2-5	.	CASSGDTETQYF	TGTGCCAGCAGTGGGGACACAGAGACCCAGTACTTC
.	TRBV6-1	TRBJ2-7	.	CASREGGHSYEQYF	TGTGCCAGCCGGGAAGGGGGGCACTCCTACGAGCAGTACTTC
.	TRBV5-5	TRBJ1-5	.	CASSFSGGAEQPQHF	TGTGCCAGCAGCTTCTCGGGGGGGGCAGAACAGCCCCAGCATTTT
.	TRBV6-5	TRBJ1-1	.	CASSALKSLNTEAFF	TGTGCCAGCAGTGCGCTTAAATCATTGAACACTGAAGCTTTCTTT
TRBD1	TRBV4-3	TRBJ1-4	.	CASSQDETGATNEKLFF	TGCGCCAGCAGCCAAGACGAGACAGGGGCAACTAATGAAAAACTGTTTTTT
.	TRBV10-3	TRBJ2-3	.	CATGQKGTDTQYF	TGTGCCACAGGGCAGAAGGGAACAGATACGCAGTATTTT
TRBD1	TRBV25-1	TRBJ1-3	.	CASSDDRVRNTIYF	TGTGCCAGCAGTGACGACAGGGTTCGAAACACCATATATTTT
TRBD1	TRBV7-7	TRBJ2-7	.	CGGGSWSYEQYF	TGTGGAGGGGGCAGCTGGTCCTACGAGCAGTACTTC
.	TRBV5-1	TRBJ1-2	.	CASSFLDRLYGYTF	TGCGCCAGCAGCTTCTTGGACAGACTCTATGGCTACACCTTC
TRBD2	TRBV28	TRBJ2-5	.	CASRNGGKETQYF	TGTGCCAGCAGAAACGGGGGGAAAGAGACCCAGTACTTC
.	TRBV5-5	TRBJ1-1	.	CASSLVDTEAFF	TGTGCCAGCAGCTTGGTAGACACTGAAGCTTTCTTT
TRBD2	TRBV28	TRBJ2-3	.	CASSRAGGPPDTQYF	TGTGCCAGCAGCCGAGCGGGGGGGCCTCCAGATACGCAGTATTTT
.	TRBV5-6	TRBJ1-2	.	CASSLAGRDGGYTF	TGTGCCAGCAGCTTGGCAGGCAGGGATGGGGGCTACACCTTC
.	TRBV6-1	TRBJ1-2	.	CASSYNREDYGYTF	TGTGCCAGCAGTTATAACAGGGAAGATTATGGCTACACCTTC
TRBD1	TRBV18	TRBJ1-1	.	CASSPTSDRGTEAFF	TGTGCCAGCTCACCCACTTCAGACAGGGGCACTGAAGCTTTCTTT
TRBD1	TRBV28	TRBJ2-1	.	CASSDPGGQGSNEQFF	TGTGCCAGCAGTGACCCCGGGGGACAGGGCTCCAATGAGCAGTTCTTC
.	TRBV7-2	TRBJ1-2	.	CASSLEYRENYGYTF	TGTGCCAGCAGCTTAGAGTATCGGGAAAACTATGGCTACACCTTC
TRBD1	TRBV30	TRBJ1-1	.	CAWSKTGVPSNTEAFF	TGTGCCTGGAGTAAAACAGGGGTCCCCTCGAACACTGAAGCTTTCTTT
TRBD1	TRBV30	TRBJ2-7	.	CAWSPGTGGHEQYF	TGTGCCTGGAGTCCCGGGACAGGGGGCCACGAGCAGTACTTC
.	TRBV7-8	TRBJ2-7	.	CASSLWASEQYF	TGTGCCAGCAGCCTTTGGGCGTCCGAGCAGTACTTC
.	TRBV28	TRBJ2-1	.	CASSLQQGIYNEQFF	TGTGCCAGCAGTTTACAGCAGGGGATATACAATGAGCAGTTCTTC
TRBD1	TRBV7-9	TRBJ1-4	.	CASSSDREWEKLFF	TGTGCCAGCAGTTCAGACAGGGAATGGGAAAAACTGTTTTTT
TRBD2	TRBV2	TRBJ2-3	.	CASRLPGGQGTDTQYF	TGTGCCAGCAGATTGCCGGGGGGGCAGGGCACAGATACGCAGTATTTT
.	TRBV5-1	TRBJ1-1	.	CASSSLNMNTEAFF	TGCGCCAGCAGCTCGTTAAACATGAACACTGAAGCTTTCTTT
.	TRBV27	TRBJ2-6	.	CASSFRREALSGANVLTF	TGTGCCAGCAGTTTCCGCAGGGAAGCTCTCTCTGGGGCCAACGTCCTGACTTTC
.	TRBV9	TRBJ2-1	.	CASSVGRLSYNEQFF	TGTGCCAGCAGCGTAGGCCGACTTTCCTACAATGAGCAGTTCTTC
.	TRBV14	TRBJ1-2	once	CASSQDTGVYGYTF	TGTGCCAGCAGCCAAGATACGGGGGTCTATGGCTACACCTTC
TRBD2	TRBV5-4	TRBJ2-3	.	CASSLAGERDTQYF	TGTGCCAGCAGCTTAGCGGGGGAAAGGGATACGCAGTATTTT
TRBD2	TRBV5-1	TRBJ2-3	.	CASSLTSGGRVDRNTQYF	TGCGCCAGCAGCTTGACTAGCGGGGGGCGAGTTGACAGGAATACGCAGTATTTT
.	TRBV28	TRBJ1-2	.	CASSSLYKANYGYTF	TGTGCCAGCAGTTCTCTGTACAAAGCTAACTATGGCTACACCTTC
TRBD1	TRBV28	TRBJ1-1	.	CASRQGTEAFF	TGTGCCAGCCGACAGGGAACTGAAGCTTTCTTT
TRBD1	TRBV18	TRBJ2-1	.	CASSHSRGTGDNEQFF	TGTGCCAGCTCACATAGTAGAGGGACAGGGGACAATGAGCAGTTCTTC
.	TRBV15	TRBJ2-5	.	CATSRDRRGQETQYF	TGTGCCACCAGCAGAGATAGAAGAGGACAAGAGACCCAGTACTTC